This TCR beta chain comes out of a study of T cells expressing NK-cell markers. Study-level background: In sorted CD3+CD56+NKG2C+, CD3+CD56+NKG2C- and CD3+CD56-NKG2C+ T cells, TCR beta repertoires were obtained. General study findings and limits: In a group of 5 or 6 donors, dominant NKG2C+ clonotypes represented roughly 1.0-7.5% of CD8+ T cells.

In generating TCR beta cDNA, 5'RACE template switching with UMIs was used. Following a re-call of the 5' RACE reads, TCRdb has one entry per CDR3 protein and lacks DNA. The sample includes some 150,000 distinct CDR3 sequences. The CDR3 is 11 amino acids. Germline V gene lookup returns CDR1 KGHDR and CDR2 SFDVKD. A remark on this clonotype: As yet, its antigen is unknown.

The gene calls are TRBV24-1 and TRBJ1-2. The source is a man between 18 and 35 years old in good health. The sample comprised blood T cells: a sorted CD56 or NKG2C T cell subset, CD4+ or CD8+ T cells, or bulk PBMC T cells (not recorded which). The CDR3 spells CATASQDGYTF.